Listed below are T cell receptor beta chains from one sample, sequenced in a study of identical twins. From the 5' RACE reads, TCRdb called clonotypes with MiXCR, one entry per CDR3 protein. The table has approximately 680,000 distinct CDR3 sequences, 7.1% seen once. The sample was also linked to a second study, of yellow fever vaccine responses in identical twins.

The sequencing input was PBMCs. These receptors were taken from a woman under 30 in good health. Each CDR3 is given with its conserved first and last residue. D genes are given only for firm matches. Where a row states a size, it is once, few, many or the class of an expanded clone; other rows omit it.

CDR3aa	v_gene	j_gene	d_gene	abundance
CASSLVGPRGQENYNEQFF	TRBV11-1	TRBJ2-1	TRBD1	many
CASRLLGLAGGQETQYF	TRBV7-9	TRBJ2-5	TRBD2	many
CASSLAPLASGNAFYNEQFF	TRBV7-2	TRBJ2-1	TRBD2	NA
CASSPGGGRYEQYF	TRBV12-3/TRBV12-4	TRBJ2-7	NA	many
CATSDPREGADTQYF	TRBV24-1	TRBJ2-3	NA	many
CASSSNSGYNTGELFF	TRBV5-1	TRBJ2-2	NA	NA
CASSLKGVRGSGLAEYEQYF	TRBV7-3	TRBJ2-7	TRBD2	few
CASSSFGLSLDTQYF	TRBV12-3/TRBV12-4	TRBJ2-3	NA	NA
CASILAENTGELFF	TRBV2	TRBJ2-2	NA	many
CASSRRGNHYGYTF	TRBV6-1	TRBJ1-2	NA	NA
CSVEGTENYNEQFF	TRBV29-1	TRBJ2-1	NA	few
CSARVGGRETQYF	TRBV20-1	TRBJ2-5	NA	many
CASSSKRESSYNEQFF	TRBV12-3/TRBV12-4	TRBJ2-1	TRBD2	many
CSARDLAQNTEAFF	TRBV20-1	TRBJ1-1	NA	NA
CASSLGDRGDEAFF	TRBV7-9	TRBJ1-1	TRBD1	NA
CASSLGPGLLGTSGRTNTGELFF	TRBV5-1	TRBJ2-2	TRBD2	NA
CASSQEAQIAGIEQFF	TRBV4-1	TRBJ2-1	TRBD2	many
CSVRLAGFSYEQYF	TRBV29-1	TRBJ2-7	TRBD2	many
CASSATHLRLGQETQYF	TRBV25-1	TRBJ2-5	NA	NA
CSAGRGLAGEGTYNEQFF	TRBV29-1	TRBJ2-1	TRBD2	few
CASTTSQVNTEAFF	TRBV7-9	TRBJ1-1	NA	many
CASSEQVYEQFF	TRBV2	TRBJ2-1	NA	few
CASNGPGLAVGELFF	TRBV3-1	TRBJ2-2	TRBD2	many
CASRGTRQKETQYF	TRBV2	TRBJ2-5	TRBD2	many
CASSLAGVGNQPQHF	TRBV5-1	TRBJ1-5	NA	many
CASSVLAGVVYEQFF	TRBV2	TRBJ2-1	TRBD2	NA
CASSEGQGGKETQYF	TRBV7-9	TRBJ2-5	TRBD1	NA
CAINPGTTGELFF	TRBV10-3	TRBJ2-2	NA	NA
CASSLGLAGTYEQYF	TRBV5-1	TRBJ2-7	TRBD2	many
CSVAVQGYTGELFF	TRBV29-1	TRBJ2-2	NA	few
CASSVGASGGRTDTQYF	TRBV9	TRBJ2-3	TRBD2	many
CASSQVDSFNEQFF	TRBV3-1	TRBJ2-1	NA	many
CASSLVVSPGAEAFF	TRBV5-4	TRBJ1-1	NA	few
CAISESTGIQPQHF	TRBV10-3	TRBJ1-5	NA	many
CASSFTMNEQFF	TRBV5-1	TRBJ2-1	NA	many